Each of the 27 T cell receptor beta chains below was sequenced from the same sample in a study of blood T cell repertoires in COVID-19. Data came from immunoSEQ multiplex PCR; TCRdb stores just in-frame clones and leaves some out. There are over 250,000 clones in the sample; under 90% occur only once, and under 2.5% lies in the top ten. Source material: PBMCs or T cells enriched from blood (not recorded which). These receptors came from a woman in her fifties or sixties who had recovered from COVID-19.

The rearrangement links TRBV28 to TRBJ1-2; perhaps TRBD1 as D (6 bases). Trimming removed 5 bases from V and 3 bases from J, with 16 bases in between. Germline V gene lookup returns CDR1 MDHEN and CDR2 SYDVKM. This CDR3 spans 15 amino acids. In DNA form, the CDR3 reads TGTGCCAGCAGTCCCTGGACAGTCGGACACTATGGCTACACCTTC. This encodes CASSPWTVGHYGYTF.

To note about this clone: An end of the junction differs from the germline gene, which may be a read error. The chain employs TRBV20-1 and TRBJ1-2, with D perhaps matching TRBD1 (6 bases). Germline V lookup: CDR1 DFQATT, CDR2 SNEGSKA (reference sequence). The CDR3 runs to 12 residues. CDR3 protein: CSASVGTRVIYF. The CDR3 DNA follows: TGCAGTGCTAGTGTCGGGACAAGGGTTATTTACTTC.

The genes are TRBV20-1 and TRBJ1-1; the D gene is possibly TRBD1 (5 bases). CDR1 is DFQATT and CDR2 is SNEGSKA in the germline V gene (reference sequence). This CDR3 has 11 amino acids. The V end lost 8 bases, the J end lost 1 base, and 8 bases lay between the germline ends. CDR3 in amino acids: CSPQGNTEAFF. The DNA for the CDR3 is TGCAGTCCCCAGGGGAACACTGAAGCTTTCTTT.

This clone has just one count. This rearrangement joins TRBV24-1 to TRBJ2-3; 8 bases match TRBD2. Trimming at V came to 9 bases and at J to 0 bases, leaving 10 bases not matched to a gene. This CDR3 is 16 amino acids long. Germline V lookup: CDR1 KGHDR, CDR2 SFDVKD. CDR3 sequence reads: CATRGIAGHSTDTQYF. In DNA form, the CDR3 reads TGTGCCACCCGGGGTATAGCGGGACATAGCACAGATACGCAGTATTTT.

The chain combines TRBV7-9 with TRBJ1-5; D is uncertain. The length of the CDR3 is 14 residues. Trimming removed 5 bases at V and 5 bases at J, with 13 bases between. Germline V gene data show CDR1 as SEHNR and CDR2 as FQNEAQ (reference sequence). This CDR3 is CASSLARSDQPQHF. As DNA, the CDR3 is TGTGCCAGCAGCCTCGCCAGGTCGGATCAGCCCCAGCATTTT. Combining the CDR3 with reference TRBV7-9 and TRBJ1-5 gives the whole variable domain DTGVSQNPRHKITKRGQNVTFRCDPISEHNRLYWYRQTLGQGPEFLTYFQNEAQLEKSRLLSDRFSAERPKGSFSTLEIQRTEQGDSAMYLCASSLARSDQPQHFGDGTRLSIL.

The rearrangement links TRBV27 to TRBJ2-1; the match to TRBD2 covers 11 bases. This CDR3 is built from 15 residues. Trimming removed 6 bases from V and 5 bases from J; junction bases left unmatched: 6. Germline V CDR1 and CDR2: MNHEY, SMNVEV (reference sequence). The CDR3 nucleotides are TGTGCCAGCAGCTATAGCGGGAGGGTAGACAATGAGCAGTTCTTC. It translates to CASSYSGRVDNEQFF.

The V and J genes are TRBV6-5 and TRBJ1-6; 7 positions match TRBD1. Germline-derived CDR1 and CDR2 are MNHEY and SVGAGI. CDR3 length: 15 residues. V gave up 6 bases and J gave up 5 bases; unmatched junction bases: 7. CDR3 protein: CASRDTGANNSPLHF. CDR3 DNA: TGTGCCAGCAGAGATACAGGGGCCAATAATTCACCCCTCCACTTT.

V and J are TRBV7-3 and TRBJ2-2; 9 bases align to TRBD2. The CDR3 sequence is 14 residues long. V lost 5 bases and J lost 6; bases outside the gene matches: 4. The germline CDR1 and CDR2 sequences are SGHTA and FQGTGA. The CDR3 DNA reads TGTGCCAGCAGCCCCGGACTAGCGTCCGGGGAGCTGTTTTTT. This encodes CASSPGLASGELFF. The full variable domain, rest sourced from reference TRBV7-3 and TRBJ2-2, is GAGVSQTPSNKVTEKGKYVELRCDPISGHTALYWYRQSLGQGPEFLIYFQGTGAADDSGLPNDRFFAVRPEGSVSTLKIQRTERGDSAVYLCASSPGLASGELFFGEGSRLTVL.

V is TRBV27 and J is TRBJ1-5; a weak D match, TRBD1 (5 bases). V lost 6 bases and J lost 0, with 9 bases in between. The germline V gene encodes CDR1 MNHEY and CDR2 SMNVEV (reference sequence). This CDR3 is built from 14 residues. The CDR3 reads CASRGGYSNQPQHF. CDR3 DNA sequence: TGTGCCAGCAGGGGGGGTTATAGCAATCAGCCCCAGCATTTT.

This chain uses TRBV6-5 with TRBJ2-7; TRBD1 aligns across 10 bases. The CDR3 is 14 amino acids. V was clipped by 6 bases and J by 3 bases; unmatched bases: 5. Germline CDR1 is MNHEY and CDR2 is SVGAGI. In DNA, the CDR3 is TGTGCCAGCAGCACGGGACAGGGGATCTACGAGCAGTACTTC. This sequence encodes CASSTGQGIYEQYF.

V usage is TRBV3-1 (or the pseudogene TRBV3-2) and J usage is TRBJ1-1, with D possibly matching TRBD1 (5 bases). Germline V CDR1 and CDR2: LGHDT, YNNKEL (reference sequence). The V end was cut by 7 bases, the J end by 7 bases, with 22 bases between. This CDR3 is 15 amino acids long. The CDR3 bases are TGTGCCAGCACCGACGGGAGGGGTTCAAGGGGTGAAGCTTTCTTT. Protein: CASTDGRGSRGEAFF.

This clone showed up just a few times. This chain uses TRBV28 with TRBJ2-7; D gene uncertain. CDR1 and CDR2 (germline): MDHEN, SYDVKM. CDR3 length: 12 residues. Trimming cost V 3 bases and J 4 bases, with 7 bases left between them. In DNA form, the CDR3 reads TGTGCCAGCAGTTTTCGGCGGTACGAGCAGTACTTC. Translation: CASSFRRYEQYF. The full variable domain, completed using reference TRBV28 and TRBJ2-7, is DVKVTQSSRYLVKRTGEKVFLECVQDMDHENMFWYRQDPGLGLRLIYFSYDVKMKEKGDIPEGYSVSREKKERFSLILESASTNQTSMYLCASSFRRYEQYFGPGTRLTVT.

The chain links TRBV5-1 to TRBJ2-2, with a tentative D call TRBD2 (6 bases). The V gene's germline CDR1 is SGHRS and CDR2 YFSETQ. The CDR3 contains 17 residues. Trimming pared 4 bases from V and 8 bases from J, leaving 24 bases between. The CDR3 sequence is CASSLEFGTGIVGELFF. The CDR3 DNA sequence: TGCGCCAGCAGCCTCGAATTTGGGACTGGCATTGTGGGGGAGCTGTTTTTT.

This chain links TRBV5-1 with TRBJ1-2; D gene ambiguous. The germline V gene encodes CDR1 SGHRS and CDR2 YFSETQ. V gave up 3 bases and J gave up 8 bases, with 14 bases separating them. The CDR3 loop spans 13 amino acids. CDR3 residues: CASSSGGTGGYTF. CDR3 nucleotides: TGCGCCAGCAGCTCGGGTGGAACGGGGGGCTACACCTTC.

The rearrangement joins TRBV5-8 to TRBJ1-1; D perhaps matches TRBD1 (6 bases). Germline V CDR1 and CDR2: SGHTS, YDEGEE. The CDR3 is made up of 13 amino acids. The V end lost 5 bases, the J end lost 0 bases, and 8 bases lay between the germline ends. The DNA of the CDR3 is TGTGCCAGCAGTCGACAGGTGAACACTGAAGCTTTCTTT. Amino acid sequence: CASSRQVNTEAFF. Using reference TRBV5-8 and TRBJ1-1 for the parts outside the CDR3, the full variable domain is EAGVTQSPTHLIKTRGQQATLRCSPISGHTSVYWYQQALGLGLQFLLWYDEGEERNRGNFPPRFSGRQFPNYSSELNVNALELEDSALYLCASSRQVNTEAFFGQGTRLTVV.

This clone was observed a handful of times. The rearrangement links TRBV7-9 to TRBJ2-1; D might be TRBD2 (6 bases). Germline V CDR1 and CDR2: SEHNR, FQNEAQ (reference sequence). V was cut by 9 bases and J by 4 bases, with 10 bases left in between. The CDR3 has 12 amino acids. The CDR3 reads CASWGEYNEQFF. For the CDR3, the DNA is TGTGCCAGTTGGGGGGAGTACAATGAGCAGTTCTTC.

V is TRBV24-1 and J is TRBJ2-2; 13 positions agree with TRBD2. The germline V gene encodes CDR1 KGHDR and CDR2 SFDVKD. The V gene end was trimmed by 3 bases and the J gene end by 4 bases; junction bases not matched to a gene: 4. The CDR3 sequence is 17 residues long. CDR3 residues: CATSDRTSGSGTGELFF. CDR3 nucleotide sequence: TGTGCCACCAGTGATCGGACTAGCGGGAGTGGCACCGGGGAGCTGTTTTTT.

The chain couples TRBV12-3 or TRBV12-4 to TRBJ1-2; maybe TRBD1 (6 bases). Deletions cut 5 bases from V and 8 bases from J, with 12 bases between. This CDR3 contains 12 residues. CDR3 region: CASSPGQIGYTF. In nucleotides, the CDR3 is TGTGCCAGCAGTCCAGGACAGATCGGCTACACCTTC.

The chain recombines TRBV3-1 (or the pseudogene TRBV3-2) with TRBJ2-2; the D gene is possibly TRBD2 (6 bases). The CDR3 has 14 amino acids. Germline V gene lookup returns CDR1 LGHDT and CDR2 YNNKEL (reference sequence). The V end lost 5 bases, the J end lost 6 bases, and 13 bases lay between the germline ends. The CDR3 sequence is CASSALERAGELFF. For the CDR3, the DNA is TGTGCCAGCAGCGCACTGGAGCGGGCCGGGGAGCTGTTTTTT.

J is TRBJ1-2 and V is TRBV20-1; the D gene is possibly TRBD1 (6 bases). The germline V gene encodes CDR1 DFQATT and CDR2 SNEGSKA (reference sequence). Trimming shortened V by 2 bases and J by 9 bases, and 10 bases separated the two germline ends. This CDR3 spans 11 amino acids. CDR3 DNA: TGCAGTGCTAGACCCACAGGGAGCTACACCTTC. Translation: CSARPTGSYTF.

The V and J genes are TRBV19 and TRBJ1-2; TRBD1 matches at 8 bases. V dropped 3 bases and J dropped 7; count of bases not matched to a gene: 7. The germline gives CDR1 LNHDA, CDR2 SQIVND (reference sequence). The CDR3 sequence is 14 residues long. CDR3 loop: CASSMDRVRPGYTF. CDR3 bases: TGTGCCAGTAGTATGGACAGGGTCCGTCCTGGCTACACCTTC.

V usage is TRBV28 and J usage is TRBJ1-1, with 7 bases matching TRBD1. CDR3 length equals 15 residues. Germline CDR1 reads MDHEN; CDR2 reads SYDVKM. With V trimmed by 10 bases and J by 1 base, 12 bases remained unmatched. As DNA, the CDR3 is TGTGCCATCAAAAAGACGGGACAGCAGAACACTGAAGCTTTCTTT. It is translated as CAIKKTGQQNTEAFF.

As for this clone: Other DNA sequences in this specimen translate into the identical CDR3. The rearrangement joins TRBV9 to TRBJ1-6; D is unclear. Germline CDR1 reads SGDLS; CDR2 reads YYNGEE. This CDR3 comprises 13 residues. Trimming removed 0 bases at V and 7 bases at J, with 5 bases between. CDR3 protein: CASSVALNSPLHF. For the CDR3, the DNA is TGTGCCAGCAGCGTAGCCCTAAATTCACCCCTCCACTTT.

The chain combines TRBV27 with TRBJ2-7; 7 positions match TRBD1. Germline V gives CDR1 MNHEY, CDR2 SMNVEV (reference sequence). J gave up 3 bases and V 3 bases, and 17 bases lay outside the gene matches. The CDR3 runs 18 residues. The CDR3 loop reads CASSLSGTVFFRGYEQYF. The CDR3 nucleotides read TGTGCCAGCAGTTTGTCCGGGACAGTGTTTTTTCGCGGCTACGAGCAGTACTTC.

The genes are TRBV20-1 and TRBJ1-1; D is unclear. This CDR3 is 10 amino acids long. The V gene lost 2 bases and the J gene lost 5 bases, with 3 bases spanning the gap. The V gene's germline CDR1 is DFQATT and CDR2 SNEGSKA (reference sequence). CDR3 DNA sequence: TGCAGTGCTAGATATACTGAAGCTTTCTTT. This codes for CSARYTEAFF.

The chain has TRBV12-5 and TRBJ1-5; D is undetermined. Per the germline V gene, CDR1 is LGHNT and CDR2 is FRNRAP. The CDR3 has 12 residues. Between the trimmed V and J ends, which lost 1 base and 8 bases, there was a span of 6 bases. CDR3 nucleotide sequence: TGTGCTAGTGGTTTGGGTCAAAAGCCCCAGCATTTT. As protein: CASGLGQKPQHF.

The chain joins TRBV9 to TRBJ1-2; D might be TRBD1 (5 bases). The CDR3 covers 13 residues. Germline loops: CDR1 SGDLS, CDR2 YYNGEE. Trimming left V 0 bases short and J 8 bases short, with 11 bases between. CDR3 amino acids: CASSVEGSWGYTF. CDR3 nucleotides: TGTGCCAGCAGCGTAGAGGGGTCGTGGGGCTACACCTTC.